This T cell receptor (beta chain) came from a study of T cells in localized non-small cell lung cancer. Findings and caveats of the study: Analysis by sequencing included only one tumor region, so heterogeneity remains possible. Uninvolved neighboring lung showed the greatest T cell clonality, exceeding tumor. Paired adjacent lung recovered a median roughly 56 of the top 100 tumor clones. Longer overall survival accompanied higher blood T cell density.

This clone is termed medium-sized. What it binds is not known. Germline V lookup: CDR1 SGHTA, CDR2 FQGNSA. V lost 6 bases and J 3 bases, leaving 18 bases between the germline ends. This CDR3 comprises 15 residues. Sequenced by immunoSEQ multiplex PCR; TCRdb stores in-frame clones only, minus some. This table holds 21,000 or so clones, 88% found once. V is TRBV7-2 and J is TRBJ2-7; D gene unclear. The sequence was obtained from a male donor at least 60 years old with stage II lung adenocarcinoma. This sample comprised peripheral blood mononuclear cells, obtained before any cancer treatment. For the CDR3, the DNA is TGTGCCAGCAGTCCTTATTTCTCCAAGCACTACGAGCAGTACTTC. It specifies CASSPYFSKHYEQYF.